The text below deals with one T cell receptor beta chain. No antigen is known for it. All participating donors were Caucasian adults from Nashville, Tennessee. The data derive from a study of shared clonotypes between healthy human individuals. Regarding the study as a whole: Generally, estimated richness proved larger in naive subsets than it did in memory subsets.

Assay: immunoSEQ multiplex PCR; the TCRdb copy retains only in-frame clones and omits some. The sample lists about 2,500,000 clones; just over 90% were seen once. Germline loops: CDR1 ENHRY, CDR2 SYGVKD. V shed 3 bases and J shed 2 bases, with 10 bases lying between them. This CDR3 is built from 14 residues. The rearrangement joins TRBV10-3 to TRBJ1-2, with D unclear. This TCR derives from a man between 18 and 29 years old in good health. Specimen: naive CD4+ T cells sorted from blood. Subset of the sample: CD45RA+ positively selected. The CDR3 bases are TGTGCCATCAGTGATAGCGAAATGAACTATGGCTACACCTTC. Translation: CAISDSEMNYGYTF.